What follows are 9 T cell receptor beta chains derived from one specimen sequenced in a study of shared clonotypes between healthy human individuals. Method: immunoSEQ multiplex PCR; TCRdb's copy keeps in-frame clones and lacks some. Of 1.5 million to 2.5 million clones in the sample, around 96% were seen once. Naivety among CD8 cells was defined by CD45RO negativity and positive CCR7 selection, thereby excluding terminally differentiated effector memory CD45RA+ cells. The source material was naive CD8+ T cells sorted from blood. These receptors all stem from a man between 18 and 35 years old in good health.

The chain employs TRBV5-1 and TRBJ1-1; 8 positions match TRBD1. The germline V gene has CDR1 SGHRS and CDR2 YFSETQ. The CDR3 has 17 amino acids. V shed 5 bases and J 4 bases; nucleotides not matched to a gene: 16. CDR3 bases: TGCGCCAGCAGGCTGGCGGACAGGGAGGAAAGGAGCACTGAAGCTTTCTTT. It codes for CASRLADREERSTEAFF.

This chain links TRBV7-9 with TRBJ1-4, with TRBD1 matching over 7 bases. The CDR3 sequence is 14 residues long. Germline values: CDR1 SEHNR, CDR2 FQNEAQ (reference sequence). Losses at the gene ends were 5 bases for V and 5 bases for J; bases not matched to a gene: 5. This chain's CDR3 is CASSGVGQNEKLFF. The CDR3 nucleotides are TGTGCCAGCAGCGGCGTGGGACAGAATGAAAAACTGTTTTTT.

Remarks on this clone: Other DNA sequences in the same sample also yield this CDR3. This chain uses TRBV28 with TRBJ2-7; D uncertain. The CDR3 runs to 12 residues. In germline, CDR1 is MDHEN, CDR2 SYDVKM. Trimming left V 5 bases short and J 3 bases short, with 8 bases between. The CDR3 region is CASSPPGYEQYF. In DNA, the CDR3 is TGTGCCAGCAGTCCCCCCGGCTACGAGCAGTACTTC.

Comment on this clone: This sample includes further DNA sequences coding for the same CDR3. The chain is built from TRBV4-1 and TRBJ2-7; D might be TRBD2 (5 bases). The germline V gene has CDR1 MGHRA and CDR2 YSYEKL. The CDR3 contains 13 residues. V was trimmed by 1 base and J by 3 bases, leaving 7 bases between them. The CDR3 loop reads CASSQARDYEQYF. The DNA for the CDR3 is TGCGCCAGCAGCCAAGCGAGGGACTACGAGCAGTACTTC.

The chain couples TRBV2 to TRBJ1-2; 10 nucleotides align to TRBD1. After removal of 1 base from V and 6 bases from J, the junction contained 5 bases not matched to a gene. Germline V gene data show CDR1 as SNHLY and CDR2 as FYNNEI. The CDR3 totals 15 residues. As DNA, the CDR3 is TGTGCCAGCAGTGAAGGAGGGGACAGGGGAAATGGCTACACCTTC. Amino acids: CASSEGGDRGNGYTF.

The CDR3 loop reads CATSSELNRVNGELFF. CDR3 coding DNA: TGTGCCACCAGCAGTGAGTTGAACAGGGTTAACGGGGAGCTGTTTTTT. The gene calls are TRBV15 and TRBJ2-2, with a possible D match to TRBD1 (6 bases). From germline, CDR1 is LNHNV and CDR2 YYDKDF (reference sequence). Deletions cut 3 bases from V and 7 bases from J, with 18 bases between. The CDR3 contains 16 residues.

The chain employs TRBV7-2 and TRBJ1-2; D may be TRBD1 (6 bases). From germline, CDR1 is SGHTA and CDR2 FQGNSA. This CDR3 is 15 amino acids long. V was cut by 5 bases and J by 2 bases, with 15 bases left in between. The CDR3 loop reads CASSQGAGANYGYTF. In DNA form, the CDR3 reads TGTGCCAGCAGCCAAGGGGCAGGGGCGAACTATGGCTACACCTTC.

The chain carries TRBV5-1 and TRBJ1-1; D is unresolved. V lost 4 bases, J lost 11 bases, and 18 bases lay in between. In germline, CDR1 is SGHRS, CDR2 YFSETQ. The CDR3 has 13 residues. The CDR3 here is CASSADWEAVAFF. For the CDR3, the DNA is TGCGCCAGCAGCGCCGACTGGGAGGCGGTGGCTTTCTTT.

The chain carries TRBV27 and TRBJ1-5, with TRBD1 identical over 8 bases. The trim removed 6 bases at V and 11 bases at J, leaving 9 bases unmatched. The CDR3 length is 13 residues. Germline CDR1 MNHEY, CDR2 SMNVEV (reference sequence). CDR3 coding DNA: TGTGCCAGCAGGTCCCTGACAGGGGAAGCCCAGCATTTT. Translated: CASRSLTGEAQHF.